This is a list of T cell receptor beta chains from one sample in a study of cytomegalovirus exposure and HLA in healthy donors. Sequenced by immunoSEQ multiplex PCR; TCRdb stores in-frame clones only, minus some. The table shows approximately 180,000 clones, with 77% occurring only once. Sample: PBMCs. Receptor source: a woman in her fifties or sixties in good health and CMV-seropositive. The CDR3 runs from the conserved cysteine through the conserved F or W. A D gene is named only where the DNA matches it firmly. A row's size may be missing; if present it is once, few, many or a size class.

clone_size	v_call	j_call	d_call	cdr3_aa	cdr3_nt
once	TRBV28	TRBJ1-3	.	CASSFKGVGGNTIYF	TGTGCCAGCAGTTTCAAAGGGGTGGGGGGAAACACCATATATTTT
once	TRBV4-3	TRBJ2-1	TRBD1	CASSQGQGSVAYEQFF	TGCGCCAGCAGCCAAGGACAGGGATCAGTGGCGTATGAGCAGTTCTTC
.	TRBV25-1	TRBJ2-3	.	CASSRALFSDTQYF	TGTGCCAGCAGCCGAGCGTTGTTCTCCGATACGCAGTATTTT
few	TRBV10-2	TRBJ1-4	TRBD1	CASSRRDRGHFNPPATNEKLFF	TGCGCCAGCAGCCGTAGGGACAGGGGACATTTTAACCCCCCTGCAACTAATGAAAAACTGTTTTTT
.	TRBV28	TRBJ2-7	TRBD1	CASSGRDREPYEQYF	TGTGCCAGCAGTGGCCGGGACAGGGAGCCCTACGAGCAGTACTTC
.	TRBV7-3	TRBJ2-1	.	CASGGGANNEQFF	TGTGCCAGCGGCGGCGGAGCCAACAATGAGCAGTTCTTC
.	TRBV2	TRBJ1-3	.	CASSEQAGGGNTIYF	TGTGCCAGCAGTGAACAGGCAGGAGGAGGAAACACCATATATTTT
.	TRBV2	TRBJ2-6	.	CASSVGGSGANGLTF	TGTGCCAGCAGTGTGGGGGGATCTGGGGCCAACGGCCTGACTTTC
.	TRBV2	TRBJ1-6	TRBD1	CASSEEGQGLGSPLHF	TGTGCCAGCAGTGAAGAGGGACAGGGGCTCGGTTCACCCCTCCACTTT
.	TRBV18	TRBJ2-5	.	CASSREETQYF	TGTGCCAGCTCCCGGGAGGAGACCCAGTACTTC
.	TRBV5-4	TRBJ1-4	.	CASSRGRDSTNKKLFF	TGTGCCAGCAGCCGCGGTCGTGACTCAACTAATAAAAAACTGTTTTTT
once	TRBV6-5	TRBJ2-7	TRBD2	CASSYSGTSVYEQYF	TGTGCCAGCAGTTACTCGGGGACTAGCGTTTACGAGCAGTACTTC
.	TRBV5-1	TRBJ1-5	.	CASSSGESGQPRHF	TGCGCCAGCAGCAGCGGGGAGAGCGGCCAGCCCCGGCATTTT
.	TRBV4-1	TRBJ2-5	TRBD1	CASSQGGGTGQETQYF	TGCGCCAGCAGCCAAGGGGGCGGGACAGGGCAAGAGACCCAGTACTTC
few	TRBV20-1	TRBJ1-2	.	CSVPKQAGSTF	TGCAGTGTCCCAAAGCAGGCCGGCAGCACCTTC
.	TRBV4-1	TRBJ1-6	.	CASSQEGGFSSYNSPLHF	TGCGCCAGCAGCCAAGAGGGAGGTTTTAGCTCCTATAATTCACCCCTCCACTTT
few	TRBV30	TRBJ1-5	.	CAWSAGSHQPQHF	TGTGCCTGGAGCGCAGGGTCCCATCAGCCCCAGCATTTT
once	TRBV7-8	TRBJ2-5	TRBD2	CASSLGGLAMETQYF	TGTGCCAGCAGCTTAGGTGGACTAGCTATGGAGACCCAGTACTTC
few	TRBV6-5	TRBJ1-2	.	CASSSGANGYTF	TGTGCCAGCAGTTCAGGCGCTAACGGCTACACCTTC
.	TRBV4-1	TRBJ1-1	TRBD1	CASSQGQGGGTEAFF	TGCGCCAGCAGCCAAGGACAGGGGGGGGGCACTGAAGCTTTCTTT
once	TRBV30	TRBJ2-4	.	CAWRGQGDKNIQYF	TGTGCCTGGAGGGGCCAGGGCGACAAAAACATTCAGTACTTC
.	TRBV5-1	TRBJ2-1	.	CASSLVQGRSNEQFF	TGCGCCAGCAGCTTGGTACAGGGTAGGAGCAATGAGCAGTTCTTC
.	TRBV5-1	TRBJ2-2	TRBD1	CASSLTSGGTGELFF	TGCGCCAGCAGCTTGACGTCAGGGGGCACCGGGGAGCTGTTTTTT
.	TRBV5-1	TRBJ2-2	.	CASSPRLTNTGELFF	TGCGCCAGCAGCCCGAGACTGACTAACACCGGGGAGCTGTTTTTT
.	TRBV27	TRBJ2-7	TRBD1	CASSRKIRDRANEQYF	TGTGCCAGCAGTCGAAAGATCCGGGACAGGGCCAACGAGCAGTACTTC
.	TRBV19	TRBJ2-5	TRBD1	CASSIGPTGSGETQYF	TGTGCCAGTAGTATTGGACCGACAGGGTCAGGAGAGACCCAGTACTTC
.	TRBV29-1	TRBJ1-2	.	CSVEDFPGFPLYGYTF	TGCAGCGTTGAAGATTTCCCAGGGTTTCCTCTCTATGGCTACACCTTC
.	TRBV18	TRBJ2-7	TRBD2	CASSPNAGVGREQYF	TGTGCCAGCTCACCCAATGCGGGAGTGGGCCGCGAGCAGTACTTC
.	TRBV6-1	TRBJ2-3	.	CASSRPTGNTDTQYF	TGTGCCAGCAGTCGACCGACGGGTAACACAGATACGCAGTATTTT
.	TRBV6-5	TRBJ2-1	.	CASKGTSYNEQFF	TGTGCCAGCAAAGGGACTTCCTACAATGAGCAGTTCTTC
.	TRBV5-1	TRBJ2-6	.	CASSLFSLGAGANGLTF	TGCGCCAGCAGCTTGTTTTCACTAGGGGCGGGGGCCAACGGCCTGACTTTC
.	TRBV11-1	TRBJ2-7	.	CASSSRQVAYEQYF	TGTGCCAGCAGCTCCAGACAGGTCGCCTACGAGCAGTACTTC
.	TRBV28	TRBJ2-7	TRBD1	CASSLRMGTGWSYEQYF	TGTGCCAGCAGTTTACGGATGGGGACAGGTTGGTCCTACGAGCAGTACTTC
.	TRBV10-2	TRBJ2-1	.	CASSADRFYEQFF	TGCGCCAGCAGTGCTGACAGGTTCTATGAGCAGTTCTTC
.	TRBV27	TRBJ2-3	.	CASSGGASTDTQYF	TGTGCCAGCAGCGGGGGAGCTAGCACAGATACGCAGTATTTT
.	TRBV7-2	TRBJ2-7	.	CASSPAASGSSYEQYF	TGTGCCAGCAGCCCCGCCGCCAGCGGTTCGTCCTACGAGCAGTACTTC
.	TRBV2	TRBJ2-7	TRBD2	CASSGHHGGTYEQYF	TGTGCCAGCAGTGGGCACCACGGGGGGACCTACGAGCAGTACTTC
.	TRBV28	TRBJ1-2	.	CASSLGQNYGYTF	TGTGCCAGCAGTTTGGGGCAAAACTATGGCTACACCTTC
.	TRBV30	TRBJ2-7	.	CAWASGLSQYF	TGTGCCTGGGCGTCAGGGTTGTCCCAATACTTC
.	TRBV5-6	TRBJ2-4	.	CASSLAPGKGKSKNIQYF	TGTGCCAGCAGCTTGGCCCCCGGGAAAGGGAAGAGCAAAAACATTCAGTACTTC
.	TRBV6-4	TRBJ1-5	.	CASSDQGGQPQHF	TGTGCCAGCAGTGACCAGGGAGGTCAGCCCCAGCATTTT
.	TRBV6-5	TRBJ1-2	.	CATQPGRGGYTF	TGTGCCACCCAACCGGGGCGGGGTGGCTACACCTTC
.	TRBV5-1	TRBJ2-7	TRBD1	CASRGTGLDQQYF	TGCGCCAGCAGGGGGACAGGGCTTGACCAGCAGTACTTC
.	TRBV15	TRBJ2-1	.	CATSRDRGYYNEQFF	TGTGCCACCAGCAGAGATCGAGGCTACTACAATGAGCAGTTCTTC
.	TRBV6-5	TRBJ2-3	.	CASRPRQSTDTQYF	TGTGCCAGCAGACCCAGACAGAGCACAGATACGCAGTATTTT
.	TRBV7-9	TRBJ1-1	.	CASSAGQMNTEAFF	TGTGCCAGCAGCGCAGGACAGATGAACACTGAAGCTTTCTTT
.	TRBV18	TRBJ1-5	TRBD1	CASSQGQGGGQPQHF	TGTGCCAGCTCACAGGGACAGGGAGGAGGTCAGCCCCAGCATTTT
.	TRBV5-1	TRBJ2-5	.	CASSLYYQETQYF	TGCGCCAGCAGCTTGTATTATCAAGAGACCCAGTACTTC
.	TRBV6-5	TRBJ1-2	.	CASSYRGTGYHGYTF	TGTGCCAGCAGTTACAGGGGAACAGGGTACCATGGCTACACCTTC
.	TRBV30	TRBJ1-6	.	CAWRASRRGSSYNSPLHF	TGTGCCTGGAGAGCGTCTCGTCGGGGGAGCTCCTATAATTCACCCCTCCACTTT
.	TRBV18	TRBJ2-1	TRBD1	CASSLRTGVGGNEQFF	TGTGCCAGCTCACTACGGACAGGGGTCGGAGGCAATGAGCAGTTCTTC
few	TRBV9	TRBJ2-3	TRBD2	CASSVREVTDTQYF	TGTGCCAGCAGCGTGCGGGAGGTGACAGATACGCAGTATTTT
.	TRBV27	TRBJ2-7	TRBD1	CASSLRGDRGSYEQYF	TGTGCCAGCAGTTTACGGGGAGACAGGGGGAGCTACGAGCAGTACTTC
.	TRBV19	TRBJ1-5	TRBD1	CASRPTGGNQPQHF	TGTGCCAGTAGGCCCACAGGGGGCAATCAGCCCCAGCATTTT
.	TRBV5-1	TRBJ1-6	TRBD1	CASSLGQGAYNSPLHF	TGCGCCAGCAGCTTAGGACAGGGTGCCTATAATTCACCCCTCCACTTT